This is a list of T cell receptor beta chains from one sample in a study of follicular helper T cells after annual influenza vaccination. Clones were sequenced by immunoSEQ multiplex PCR, and TCRdb holds only the in-frame ones, with some missing. The top ten hold more than 1% of the sample, which has approximately 6,000 clones, approximately 85% seen once. The sequencing used CXCR5+ CD38- circulating T follicular helper cells from blood, collected on the day of influenza vaccination. The receptors shown here come from an adult who received the influenza vaccine. Each CDR3 is given with its conserved first and last residue. The order of the fields is clone size, CDR3 length, J gene, V gene, D gene, CDR3 DNA, CDR3 protein. A D gene is named only where the DNA matches it firmly. A clone size is listed for some rows: how often the clone was seen (once, few, many), or a class if it is expanded.

size: once
length: 15
J: TRBJ1-1
V: TRBV5-1
D: NA
DNA: TGCGCCAGCAGCCTCACAAGCCTCATGAACACTGAAGCTTTCTTT
CDR3: CASSLTSLMNTEAFF

size: few
length: 13
J: TRBJ1-5
V: TRBV18
D: NA
DNA: TGTGCCAGCTCAATCGCGGCCGTCCAGCCCCAGCATTTT
CDR3: CASSIAAVQPQHF

size: NA
length: 14
J: TRBJ1-1
V: TRBV30
D: TRBD1
DNA: TGTGCCTGGAGGAGACAGGGAGTCGGCACTGAAGCTTTCTTT
CDR3: CAWRRQGVGTEAFF

size: NA
length: 12
J: TRBJ2-6
V: TRBV6-1
D: NA
DNA: TGTGCCAGCGGATCTATGGCCAACGTCCTGACTTTC
CDR3: CASGSMANVLTF

size: NA
length: 17
J: TRBJ2-5
V: TRBV29-1
D: TRBD2
DNA: TGCAGCGTTGAAACTCCGACGGGACTAGCGGATCAAGAGACCCAGTACTTC
CDR3: CSVETPTGLADQETQYF

size: NA
length: 15
J: TRBJ1-5
V: TRBV6-6
D: NA
DNA: TGTGCCAGCAGTCCCTCGGGGGCTAACAATCAGCCCCAGCATTTT
CDR3: CASSPSGANNQPQHF

size: few
length: 13
J: TRBJ1-2
V: TRBV11-2
D: NA
DNA: TGTGCCAGCAGCTCCCCGCAGGGGTATGGCTACACCTTC
CDR3: CASSSPQGYGYTF

size: once
length: 14
J: TRBJ2-7
V: TRBV7-8
D: NA
DNA: TGTGCCAGCCACCCAGATCTGACTTCCTACGAGCAGTACTTC
CDR3: CASHPDLTSYEQYF

size: NA
length: 17
J: TRBJ2-5
V: TRBV5-8
D: TRBD2
DNA: TGTGCCAGCATCAGGCCCTATAGCGGGAGAGGAGGAGAGACCCAGTACTTC
CDR3: CASIRPYSGRGGETQYF

size: NA
length: 12
J: TRBJ2-7
V: TRBV25-1
D: NA
DNA: TGTGCCAGCAGTTTGGGGCTCTACGAGCAGTACTTC
CDR3: CASSLGLYEQYF

size: NA
length: 12
J: TRBJ2-1
V: TRBV19
D: NA
DNA: TGTGCCAGTAGTATTCTGGGGGGCGGGCAGTTCTTC
CDR3: CASSILGGGQFF

size: NA
length: 17
J: TRBJ2-7
V: TRBV28
D: TRBD1
DNA: TGTGCCAGCAGCCCTCCCTCGACAGGGTGGTGGGTCTACGAGCAGTACTTC
CDR3: CASSPPSTGWWVYEQYF

size: NA
length: 17
J: TRBJ2-3
V: TRBV28
D: TRBD2
DNA: TGTGCCAGCATCGACGGCTCCACTAGCGGGAGTAGGGATACGCAGTATTTT
CDR3: CASIDGSTSGSRDTQYF

size: NA
length: 13
J: TRBJ2-2
V: TRBV7-7
D: NA
DNA: TGTGCCAGCAAGTCGGGGAGCACCGGGGAGCTGTTTTTT
CDR3: CASKSGSTGELFF

size: once
length: 15
J: TRBJ2-5
V: TRBV4-1
D: NA
DNA: TGCGCCAGCAGCCAAGAAGGTTCGGGGAAAGAGACCCAGTACTTC
CDR3: CASSQEGSGKETQYF

size: NA
length: 11
J: TRBJ2-7
V: TRBV21-1
D: NA
DNA: TGTGCCAGCAGCCCCCGCTACGAGCAGTACTTC
CDR3: CASSPRYEQYF

size: NA
length: 17
J: TRBJ2-6
V: TRBV4-1
D: TRBD1
DNA: TGCGCCAGCAGCCCCGGACAGGGGGCTGGTGGGGCCAACGTCCTGACTTTC
CDR3: CASSPGQGAGGANVLTF

size: few
length: 12
J: TRBJ2-7
V: TRBV5-1
D: NA
DNA: TGCGCCAGCAGGCTGGGGGAACACGAGCAGTACTTC
CDR3: CASRLGEHEQYF

size: NA
length: 17
J: TRBJ2-7
V: TRBV25-1
D: TRBD1
DNA: TGTGCCAGCAGTGAGCGATCGATCCGGGACAGAGGGACGGAGCAGTACTTC
CDR3: CASSERSIRDRGTEQYF

size: few
length: 15
J: TRBJ2-7
V: TRBV28
D: NA
DNA: TGTGCCAGCAGTTTACCCCGTAATGGGATCTACGAGCAGTACTTC
CDR3: CASSLPRNGIYEQYF

size: few
length: 15
J: TRBJ2-1
V: TRBV7-9
D: TRBD1
DNA: TGTGCCAGCAGCTTAGGGGGACAGCGCGACAATGAGCAGTTCTTC
CDR3: CASSLGGQRDNEQFF

size: NA
length: 13
J: TRBJ2-1
V: TRBV11-2
D: TRBD2
DNA: TGTGCCAGCAGCTTAAGCGGGGTCGGTGAGCAGTTCTTC
CDR3: CASSLSGVGEQFF

size: NA
length: 14
J: TRBJ2-7
V: TRBV10-1
D: NA
DNA: TGCGCCAGCAGTGAGTCTAGGACCCTACCCCAGCAGTACTTC
CDR3: CASSESRTLPQQYF

size: NA
length: 11
J: TRBJ2-7
V: TRBV13
D: NA
DNA: TGTGCCAGCAGCTTATATTACGAGCAGTACTTC
CDR3: CASSLYYEQYF

size: once
length: 15
J: TRBJ1-4
V: TRBV7-8
D: NA
DNA: TGTGCCAGCAGCTTAGCGTCCGGAGAGTATGAAAAACTGTTTTTT
CDR3: CASSLASGEYEKLFF

size: NA
length: 15
J: TRBJ2-2
V: TRBV11-3
D: NA
DNA: TGTGCCAGCAGCTTAGACAGTACCAACACCGGGGAGCTGTTTTTT
CDR3: CASSLDSTNTGELFF

size: NA
length: 14
J: TRBJ1-1
V: TRBV11-3
D: TRBD1
DNA: TGTGCCAGCAGCTCGGGACAGGGGAACACTGAAGCTTTCTTT
CDR3: CASSSGQGNTEAFF

size: NA
length: 14
J: TRBJ1-1
V: TRBV7-9
D: NA
DNA: TGTGCCAGCAGCACGGGGCTCTTGAACACTGAAGCTTTCTTT
CDR3: CASSTGLLNTEAFF

size: NA
length: 15
J: TRBJ1-1
V: TRBV15
D: TRBD1
DNA: TGTGCCACCAGCAGAGTAACAGGGGGCTACACTGAAGCTTTCTTT
CDR3: CATSRVTGGYTEAFF

size: few
length: 14
J: TRBJ2-7
V: TRBV5-4
D: TRBD2
DNA: TGTGCCAGCACCCGTAGCGGGACTGGATACGAGCAGTACTTC
CDR3: CASTRSGTGYEQYF

size: NA
length: 17
J: TRBJ1-1
V: TRBV28
D: NA
DNA: TGTGCCAGCAGTTTAGAATGGGGTTCATGGACGAACACTGAAGCTTTCTTT
CDR3: CASSLEWGSWTNTEAFF

size: NA
length: 15
J: TRBJ2-5
V: TRBV5-4
D: NA
DNA: TGTGCCAGCAGCAGGGAACCTAACGTCCGGGAGACCCAGTACTTC
CDR3: CASSREPNVRETQYF

size: NA
length: 12
J: TRBJ1-2
V: TRBV28
D: NA
DNA: TGTGCCGCGGTCGAGGGGGGCTATGGCTACACCTTC
CDR3: CAAVEGGYGYTF

size: NA
length: 14
J: TRBJ2-3
V: TRBV4-2
D: TRBD2
DNA: TGTGCCAGCAGCCGAGCGGGAGGGACAGATACGCAGTATTTT
CDR3: CASSRAGGTDTQYF

size: NA
length: 13
J: TRBJ1-5
V: TRBV19
D: NA
DNA: TGTGCCAGTAGTAGGTACCCGCGACAGCCCCAGCATTTT
CDR3: CASSRYPRQPQHF

size: NA
length: 16
J: TRBJ1-2
V: TRBV15
D: TRBD1
DNA: TGTGCCACCAGCAGACAGGGGGCGTCTTTGGCCTATGGCTACACCTTC
CDR3: CATSRQGASLAYGYTF

size: NA
length: 17
J: TRBJ2-2
V: TRBV27
D: NA
DNA: TGTGCCAGCGGGCGGGACGCCAAGCAGAGAAACACCGGGGAGCTGTTTTTT
CDR3: CASGRDAKQRNTGELFF

size: NA
length: 12
J: TRBJ1-5
V: TRBV27
D: NA
DNA: TGTGCCAGCAAGGCGAGGAATCAGCCCCAGCATTTT
CDR3: CASKARNQPQHF

size: NA
length: 14
J: TRBJ2-1
V: TRBV27
D: NA
DNA: TGTGCCAGCGCCAGCGGAGGGTGGGGCAATGAGCAGTTCTTC
CDR3: CASASGGWGNEQFF

size: NA
length: 16
J: TRBJ1-5
V: TRBV28
D: NA
DNA: TGTGCCAGCAGTGGCCCGCCGGGGTATAGCAATCAGCCCCAGCATTTT
CDR3: CASSGPPGYSNQPQHF

size: once
length: 16
J: TRBJ2-1
V: TRBV28
D: NA
DNA: TGTGCCAGCAGTCTCGTGGGACTGCCCCATGACAATGAGCAGTTCTTC
CDR3: CASSLVGLPHDNEQFF

size: NA
length: 14
J: TRBJ2-5
V: TRBV2
D: NA
DNA: TGTGCCAGCAAGAGTCAGGGGTATGAGGAGACCCAGTACTTC
CDR3: CASKSQGYEETQYF

size: once
length: 16
J: TRBJ2-7
V: TRBV10-1
D: TRBD2
DNA: TGCGCCAGCAGTGAGTCTTGTCTAGCGGGATGTTACGAGCAGTACTTC
CDR3: CASSESCLAGCYEQYF

size: few
length: 16
J: TRBJ1-1
V: TRBV11-3
D: NA
DNA: TGTGCCAGCAGCCCCGGCGGGGGAGAGGCTCGCACTGAAGCTTTCTTT
CDR3: CASSPGGGEARTEAFF

size: NA
length: 13
J: TRBJ2-5
V: TRBV6-1
D: NA
DNA: TGTGCCAGCAGTGAAGCGCGGTTAGAGACCCAGTACTTC
CDR3: CASSEARLETQYF

size: NA
length: 14
J: TRBJ2-7
V: TRBV5-1
D: NA
DNA: TGCGCCAGCCAAGAGGGCTTTAGCTCCTACGAGCAGTACTTC
CDR3: CASQEGFSSYEQYF

size: NA
length: 13
J: TRBJ2-3
V: TRBV18
D: TRBD1
DNA: TGTGCCAGCGGGACAGGGGGCACAGATACGCAGTATTTT
CDR3: CASGTGGTDTQYF

size: NA
length: 17
J: TRBJ1-1
V: TRBV7-9
D: NA
DNA: TGTGCCAGCCGAGTTATCCCCGCCGCCGGATTGAACACTGAAGCTTTCTTT
CDR3: CASRVIPAAGLNTEAFF

size: NA
length: 14
J: TRBJ2-1
V: TRBV10-3
D: NA
DNA: TGTGCCATCAGTGACCCCCAGGGCTGGAATGAGCAGTTCTTC
CDR3: CAISDPQGWNEQFF

size: NA
length: 16
J: TRBJ2-2
V: TRBV9
D: TRBD2
DNA: TGTGCCAGCAGCGTAGCCTCAGCGGGAGTTACCGGGGAGCTGTTTTTT
CDR3: CASSVASAGVTGELFF

size: NA
length: 17
J: TRBJ2-3
V: TRBV7-2
D: TRBD2
DNA: TGTGCCAGCAGCCTGGGACTAGCGGGAGGCGGGGCAGATACGCAGTATTTT
CDR3: CASSLGLAGGGADTQYF

size: NA
length: 17
J: TRBJ1-1
V: TRBV4-1
D: NA
DNA: TGCGCCAGCAGCCAACGGGACCGGGGAGGGTGGGACACTGAAGCTTTCTTT
CDR3: CASSQRDRGGWDTEAFF